Listed below are T cell receptor beta chains from one sample, sequenced in a study of beta chain features in type 1 diabetes. The repertoire was sequenced with immunoSEQ multiplex PCR; TCRdb's copy has only in-frame clones and lacks some. The table lists about 170,000 clones, roughly 8% of them singletons. The specimen sequenced was central memory CD4+ T cells from blood. The receptors stem from a man aged 18 to 30 with type 1 diabetes. The conserved cysteine and the conserved F or W are not part of the CDR3 here. The order of the fields is J gene, V gene, CDR3 protein.

>TRBJ2-3|TRBV4-2
ASSQAWAQTNTDTQY
>TRBJ1-3|TRBV27
ASSLTSSGNTIY
>TRBJ2-6|TRBV10-1
ATKTNVLT
>TRBJ2-3|TRBV5-6
ASRIGGDTQY
>TRBJ2-1|TRBV30
ACLPRSSYNEQF
>TRBJ1-3|TRBV5-6
ASSFLVPRSSGNTIY
>TRBJ2-7|TRBV5-1
ASSLGGDYEQY
>TRBJ2-3|TRBV5-4
ASSLTSGRDTQY
>TRBJ2-7|TRBV29-1
SVAPQIAGTYEQY
>TRBJ2-7|TRBV4-2
ASSQESLASPQY
>TRBJ1-2|TRBV11-2
ASSSPRTGGYT
>TRBJ2-1|TRBV7-9
ASRRTGTGGSTDEQF
>TRBJ2-7|TRBV5-4
ASSRGQGASYEQY
>TRBJ2-5|TRBV7-9
ASSSFSGRETQY
>TRBJ2-4|TRBV30
AWTSGNRAKNIQY
>TRBJ2-4|TRBV21-1
ASSEPYGTGGTENIQY
>TRBJ1-3|TRBV5-1
ASSLEEAGGNTIY
>TRBJ1-2|TRBV6-5
ASSSLVGGYT
>TRBJ1-2|TRBV15
ATSNRQGRYGYT
>TRBJ2-5|TRBV14
ASSQDPRETQY
>TRBJ2-7|TRBV5-1
ASSEQGLSHEQY
>TRBJ2-7|TRBV18
ASSSGTGLYEQY
>TRBJ2-7|TRBV11-3
ASSLDGRIKY
>TRBJ2-2|TRBV5-1
ASSLAGGDTGELF
>TRBJ1-2|TRBV9
ASSVLGTANGYT
>TRBJ1-2|TRBV5-4
ASSQDLGADYGYT
>TRBJ1-1|TRBV6-1
ASLSGYGGTEAF
>TRBJ2-1|TRBV7-9
ASNDLAGEQF
>TRBJ1-2|TRBV19
ASSMPDRVELGYT
>TRBJ2-3|TRBV7-9
ASSRRVSTDTQY
>TRBJ2-1|TRBV9
ASSSSAGALSDEQF
>TRBJ2-5|TRBV28
ASSRLQETQY
>TRBJ2-1|TRBV11-2
ASSQREGVYNEQF
>TRBJ2-5|TRBV7-2
ASSLVTAGVQETQY
>TRBJ1-2|TRBV9
ASSVLGANYGYT
>TRBJ2-5|TRBV5-8
ASSFGRDHQETQY
>TRBJ2-1|TRBV5-4
ASSSPGLLSYNEQF
>TRBJ2-2|TRBV5-1
ASSLYTGTDTGELF
>TRBJ1-5|TRBV11-2
ASSLDPGNQPQH
>TRBJ1-2|TRBV11-2
ASSLGGVYGYT
>TRBJ2-3|TRBV7-2
ASISVPGLTDTQY
>TRBJ1-1|TRBV6-4
ASSEAP
>TRBJ2-5|TRBV6-5
ASSYRGLLQETQY
>TRBJ2-5|TRBV6-6
ATGLAGGETQY
>TRBJ2-1|TRBV5-4
ASSLGGTGRSNEQF
>TRBJ1-2|TRBV7-2
ASSVRTGTGDGYT
>TRBJ2-6|TRBV9
ASSTRQDSGANVLT
>TRBJ2-2|TRBV7-2
ASSRTGGWDTGELF
>TRBJ2-7|TRBV5-1
ASSRTSGTSEQY
>TRBJ2-7|TRBV29-1
SVGAHQGEQY
>TRBJ2-1|TRBV9
ASSVLSGEQF